The clone carrying this TCR beta chain was seen only a few times. Its antigen is not identified. Vbeta (60) and Jbeta (13) primers were used in the PCR. Sequencing was performed with immunoSEQ multiplex PCR; in TCRdb, only in-frame clones are kept and a portion is missing. The data show approximately 79,000 clones, 65% to 75% seen once. CDR1 and CDR2 (germline): SGHDT, YYEEEE. Losses at the gene ends were 5 bases for V and 6 bases for J; bases not matched to a gene: 7. This CDR3 region has 15 residues. Nominally healthy donors were sampled, though unrecorded immune exposures were likely. The sample belongs to a study of cytomegalovirus exposure and HLA in healthy donors. About the study: Of all 400 or so donors who were genotyped, under 90% belonged to the Caucasian-associated ancestry cluster. Study-level findings and limits: Indistinguishable V segments, including TRBV6-2 and TRBV6-3, were excluded. Later analysis demonstrated an association between a missense DCLRE1C variant and TCR beta V- and J-gene trimming.

The receptor's source is a man aged 35 to 55 in good health and CMV-seropositive. Material for sequencing was PBMCs. The chain links TRBV5-6 to TRBJ2-2; 10 bases line up with TRBD1. CDR3: CASSWDRGYAGELFF. As DNA, the CDR3 is TGTGCCAGCAGTTGGGACAGGGGTTATGCCGGGGAGCTGTTTTTT.